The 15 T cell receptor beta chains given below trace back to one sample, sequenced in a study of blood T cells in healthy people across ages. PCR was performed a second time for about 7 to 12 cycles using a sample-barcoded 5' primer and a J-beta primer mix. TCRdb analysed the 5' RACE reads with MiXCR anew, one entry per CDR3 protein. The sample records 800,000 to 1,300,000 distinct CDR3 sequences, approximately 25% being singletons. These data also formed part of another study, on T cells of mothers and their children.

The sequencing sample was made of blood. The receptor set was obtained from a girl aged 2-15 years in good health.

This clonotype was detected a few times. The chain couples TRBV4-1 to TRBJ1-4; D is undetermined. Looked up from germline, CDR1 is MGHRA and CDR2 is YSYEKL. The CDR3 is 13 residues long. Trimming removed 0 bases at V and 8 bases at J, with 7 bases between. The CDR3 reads CASSQDGLEKLFF. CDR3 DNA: TGCGCCAGCAGCCAAGATGGTTTAGAAAAACTGTTTTTT.

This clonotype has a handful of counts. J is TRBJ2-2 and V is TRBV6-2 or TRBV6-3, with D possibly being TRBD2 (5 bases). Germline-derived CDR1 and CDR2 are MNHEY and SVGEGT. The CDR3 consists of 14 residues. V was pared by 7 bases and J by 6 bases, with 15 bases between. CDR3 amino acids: CASTWTPLSGELFF. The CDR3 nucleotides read TGTGCCAGCACCTGGACTCCCCTATCCGGGGAGCTGTTTTTT.

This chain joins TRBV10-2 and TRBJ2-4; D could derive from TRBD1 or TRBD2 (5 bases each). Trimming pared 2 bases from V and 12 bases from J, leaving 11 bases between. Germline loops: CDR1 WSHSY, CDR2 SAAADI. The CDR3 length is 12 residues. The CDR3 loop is CASSEGGFAQYF. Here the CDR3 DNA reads TGCGCCAGCAGTGAGGGGGGTTTTGCTCAGTACTTC.

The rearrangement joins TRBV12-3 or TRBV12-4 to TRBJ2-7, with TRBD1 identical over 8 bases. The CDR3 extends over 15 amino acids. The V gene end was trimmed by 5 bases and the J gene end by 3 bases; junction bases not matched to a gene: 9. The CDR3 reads CASSPRQGRVYEQYF. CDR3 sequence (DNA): TGTGCCAGCAGTCCCCGACAGGGGAGAGTCTACGAGCAGTACTTC.

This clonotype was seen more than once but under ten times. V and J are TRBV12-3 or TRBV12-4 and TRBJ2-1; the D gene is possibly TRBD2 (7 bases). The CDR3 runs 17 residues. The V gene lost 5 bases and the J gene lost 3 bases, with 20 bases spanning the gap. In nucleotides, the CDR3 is TGTGCCAGCAGTCCCGACCCCGGGGGGCTAAACTACAATGAGCAGTTCTTC. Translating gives CASSPDPGGLNYNEQFF.

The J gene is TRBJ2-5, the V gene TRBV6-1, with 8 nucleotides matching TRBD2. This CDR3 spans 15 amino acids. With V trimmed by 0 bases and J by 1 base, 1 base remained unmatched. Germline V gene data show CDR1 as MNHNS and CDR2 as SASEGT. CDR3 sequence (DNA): TGTGCCAGCAGTGAAGCTAGCGGGACCCAAGAGACCCAGTACTTC. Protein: CASSEASGTQETQYF.

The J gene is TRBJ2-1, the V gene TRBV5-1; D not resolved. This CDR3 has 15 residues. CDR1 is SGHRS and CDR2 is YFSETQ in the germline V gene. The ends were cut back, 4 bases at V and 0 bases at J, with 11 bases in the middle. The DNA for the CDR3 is TGCGCCAGCAGCGTGGGCCCGAGCTCCTACAATGAGCAGTTCTTC. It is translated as CASSVGPSSYNEQFF.

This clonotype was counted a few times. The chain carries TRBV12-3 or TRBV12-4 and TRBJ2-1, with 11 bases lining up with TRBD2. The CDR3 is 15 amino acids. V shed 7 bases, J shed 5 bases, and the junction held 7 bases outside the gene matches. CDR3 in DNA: TGTGCCAGCAAGGGGAGACTAGCGGGGAACAATGAGCAGTTCTTC. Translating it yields CASKGRLAGNNEQFF.

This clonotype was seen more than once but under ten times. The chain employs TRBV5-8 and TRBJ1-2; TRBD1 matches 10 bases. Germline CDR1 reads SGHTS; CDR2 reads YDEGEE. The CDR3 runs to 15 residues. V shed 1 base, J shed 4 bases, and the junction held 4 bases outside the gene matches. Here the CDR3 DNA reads TGTGCCAGCAGCTTGATGGGACAGGGGTTCTATGGCTACACCTTC. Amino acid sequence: CASSLMGQGFYGYTF. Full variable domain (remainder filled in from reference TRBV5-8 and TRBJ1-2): EAGVTQSPTHLIKTRGQQATLRCSPISGHTSVYWYQQALGLGLQFLLWYDEGEERNRGNFPPRFSGRQFPNYSSELNVNALELEDSALYLCASSLMGQGFYGYTFGSGTRLTVV.

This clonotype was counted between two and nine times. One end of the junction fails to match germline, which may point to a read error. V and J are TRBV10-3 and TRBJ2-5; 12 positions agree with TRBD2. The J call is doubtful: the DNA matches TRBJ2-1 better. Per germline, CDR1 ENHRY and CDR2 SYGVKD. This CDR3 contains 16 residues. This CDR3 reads CVISQLAGGPLNEQFF. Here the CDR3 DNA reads TGTGTCATCAGTCAACTAGCGGGGGGCCCCTTGAATGAGCAGTTCTTC.

CDR3 in DNA: TGCGCCAGCAGGACCACTATCACAGGGAGCCAAGAGACCCAGTACTTC. Amino acids: CASRTTITGSQETQYF. The chain couples TRBV5-1 to TRBJ2-5; possible D gene TRBD1, 6 bases. This CDR3 region has 16 residues. CDR1 is SGHRS, CDR2 YFSETQ, per germline. Trimming cost V 5 bases and J 1 base, with 18 bases left between them.

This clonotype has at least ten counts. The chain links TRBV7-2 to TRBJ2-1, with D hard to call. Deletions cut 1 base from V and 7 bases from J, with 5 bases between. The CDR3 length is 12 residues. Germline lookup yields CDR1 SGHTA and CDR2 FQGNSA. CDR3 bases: TGTGCCAGCAGCTTAGTGATAAATGAGCAGTTCTTC. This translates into CASSLVINEQFF.

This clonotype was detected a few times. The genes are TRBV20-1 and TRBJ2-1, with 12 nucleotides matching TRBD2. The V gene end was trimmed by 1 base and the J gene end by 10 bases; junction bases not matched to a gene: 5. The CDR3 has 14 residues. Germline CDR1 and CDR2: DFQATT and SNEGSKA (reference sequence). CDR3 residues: CSARGPGLAGEQFF. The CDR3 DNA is TGCAGTGCTAGAGGCCCCGGACTAGCGGGAGAGCAGTTCTTC.

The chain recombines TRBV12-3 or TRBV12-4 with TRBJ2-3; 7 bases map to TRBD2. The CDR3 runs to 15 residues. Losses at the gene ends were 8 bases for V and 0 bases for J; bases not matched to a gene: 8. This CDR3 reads CASRTGTTSTDTQYF. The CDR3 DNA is TGTGCCAGCCGAACCGGGACTACTAGCACAGATACGCAGTATTTT.

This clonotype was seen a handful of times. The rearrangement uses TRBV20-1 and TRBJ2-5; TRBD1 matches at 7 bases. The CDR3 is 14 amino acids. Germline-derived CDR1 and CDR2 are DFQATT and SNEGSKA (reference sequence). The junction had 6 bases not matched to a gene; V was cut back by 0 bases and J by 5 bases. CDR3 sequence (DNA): TGCAGTGCTAGAGACCGACAGGGCCGGGAGACCCAGTACTTC. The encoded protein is CSARDRQGRETQYF.